This TCR beta chain was identified during a study of blood T cell repertoires in COVID-19. About the research overall: Samples representing acute and convalescent COVID-19 were sourced from the United States, Italy and Spain.

CDR1 is KGHDR, CDR2 SFDVKD, per germline. The CDR3 length is 14 residues. With 6 bases clipped from V and 3 bases from J, the junction kept 4 bases outside the gene matches. Original processing methods: Amplification of reference gene primers was used by the study to estimate nucleated cell counts. The assay was immunoSEQ multiplex PCR, and TCRdb's table has in-frame clones only and misses some. The V and J calls and clone size were taken over from that table, and D and trimming were inferred from the DNA. The sample carries approximately 200,000 clones, around nine tenths recorded once. This clone was observed a single time.

The receptor was derived from a man in his 70s with active or convalescent COVID-19. Sequences were obtained from peripheral blood. J is TRBJ2-1 and V is TRBV24-1, with TRBD1 identical over 7 bases. The CDR3 reads CATSPGQYYNEQFF. The CDR3 DNA is TGTGCCACCAGTCCGGGACAGTACTACAATGAGCAGTTCTTC.